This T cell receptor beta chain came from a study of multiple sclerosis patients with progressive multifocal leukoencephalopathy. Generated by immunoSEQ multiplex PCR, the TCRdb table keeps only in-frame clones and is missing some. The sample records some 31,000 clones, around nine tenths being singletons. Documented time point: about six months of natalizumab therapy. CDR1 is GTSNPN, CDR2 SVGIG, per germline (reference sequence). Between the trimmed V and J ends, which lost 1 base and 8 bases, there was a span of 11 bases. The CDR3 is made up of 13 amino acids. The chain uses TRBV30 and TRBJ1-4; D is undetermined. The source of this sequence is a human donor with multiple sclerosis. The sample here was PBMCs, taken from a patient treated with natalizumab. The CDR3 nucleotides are TGTGCCTGGAGTGCCCCCGGTGGCGAAAAACTGTTTTTT. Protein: CAWSAPGGEKLFF.